This T cell receptor (beta chain) was sequenced for a study of T cell repertoires in cytomegalovirus infection. Study information: It was the public TCR beta signatures that indicated both CMV infection and matching HLA type. Broader study findings: HLA-C-restricted TCR beta clonotypes specific for CMV led the ex vivo response.

A single record per CDR3 protein comes from TCRdb applying MiXCR to the reads. This sample has fewer than 550,000 distinct CDR3 sequences, with 26% found just once. Trimming shortened V by 11 bases and J by 5 bases, and 18 bases separated the two germline ends. This CDR3 spans 13 amino acids. CDR1 is MNHEY, CDR2 SVGEGT, per germline. This clonotype appeared a single time. The target antigen is unknown. Sequencing used PBMCs. The TCR originated in a human donor in good health (CMV status not recorded). Some clones in this sample may be carry-over from other donors' samples. This rearrangement joins TRBV6-2 or TRBV6-3 to TRBJ1-1; a weak D match, TRBD1 (6 bases). CDR3 region: CALGGATGTEAFF. CDR3 sequence (DNA): TGTGCCCTGGGGGGGGCTACAGGGACTGAAGCTTTCTTT.